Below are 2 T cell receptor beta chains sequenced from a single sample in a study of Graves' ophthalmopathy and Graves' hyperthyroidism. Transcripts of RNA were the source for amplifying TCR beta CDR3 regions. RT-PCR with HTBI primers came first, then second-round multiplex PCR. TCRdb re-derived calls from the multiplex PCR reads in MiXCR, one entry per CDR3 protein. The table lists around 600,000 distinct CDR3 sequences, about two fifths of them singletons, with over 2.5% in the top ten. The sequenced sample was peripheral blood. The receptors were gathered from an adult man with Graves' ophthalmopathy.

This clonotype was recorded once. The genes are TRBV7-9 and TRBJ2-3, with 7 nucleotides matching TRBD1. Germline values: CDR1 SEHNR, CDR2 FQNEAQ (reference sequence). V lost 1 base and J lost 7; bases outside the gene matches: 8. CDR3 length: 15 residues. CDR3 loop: CASSLEQGNTYTQYF. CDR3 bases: TGTGCCAGCAGCTTAGAACAGGGGAACACTTATACGCAGTATTTT.

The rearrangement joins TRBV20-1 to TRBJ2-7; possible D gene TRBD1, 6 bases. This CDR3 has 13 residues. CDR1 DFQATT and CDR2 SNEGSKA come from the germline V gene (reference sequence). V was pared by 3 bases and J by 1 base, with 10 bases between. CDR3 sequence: CSASGQSSYEQYF. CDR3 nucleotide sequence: TGCAGTGCTAGCGGACAGTCATCCTACGAGCAGTACTTC.